Included here is one T cell receptor beta chain sequence, with context. The antigen is undetermined. Primers: 60 Vbeta forward and 13 Jbeta reverse. The table came from immunoSEQ multiplex PCR; TCRdb's copy has only in-frame clones and leaves some out. The repertoire has about 62,000 clones, over 70% of them found once; the top ten carry approximately 8%. Trimming took off 6 bases at V and 4 bases at J, with 10 bases between the two ends. This CDR3 is 13 amino acids long. Germline assignment: CDR1 SGHAT and CDR2 FQNNGV. This entry belongs to a study of cytomegalovirus exposure and HLA in healthy donors. Study conclusions and caveats: An analysis that was carried out later associated some 17,000 TCR beta sequences with HLA alleles at 0.05 false discovery rate. Rates of TCR association differed by HLA locus in a later analysis, with DRB1 highest and HLA-C lowest. Some TCR beta chains (roughly 160 of them) were listed as cytomegalovirus-associated.

This chain joins TRBV11-2 and TRBJ1-3; D not resolved. Sequencing was carried out using PBMCs. This TCR was recovered from a man between 60 and 75 years old in good health and CMV-seropositive. DNA of the CDR3: TGTGCCAGCAGACGTCAGATCGGAAACACCATATATTTT. This encodes CASRRQIGNTIYF.